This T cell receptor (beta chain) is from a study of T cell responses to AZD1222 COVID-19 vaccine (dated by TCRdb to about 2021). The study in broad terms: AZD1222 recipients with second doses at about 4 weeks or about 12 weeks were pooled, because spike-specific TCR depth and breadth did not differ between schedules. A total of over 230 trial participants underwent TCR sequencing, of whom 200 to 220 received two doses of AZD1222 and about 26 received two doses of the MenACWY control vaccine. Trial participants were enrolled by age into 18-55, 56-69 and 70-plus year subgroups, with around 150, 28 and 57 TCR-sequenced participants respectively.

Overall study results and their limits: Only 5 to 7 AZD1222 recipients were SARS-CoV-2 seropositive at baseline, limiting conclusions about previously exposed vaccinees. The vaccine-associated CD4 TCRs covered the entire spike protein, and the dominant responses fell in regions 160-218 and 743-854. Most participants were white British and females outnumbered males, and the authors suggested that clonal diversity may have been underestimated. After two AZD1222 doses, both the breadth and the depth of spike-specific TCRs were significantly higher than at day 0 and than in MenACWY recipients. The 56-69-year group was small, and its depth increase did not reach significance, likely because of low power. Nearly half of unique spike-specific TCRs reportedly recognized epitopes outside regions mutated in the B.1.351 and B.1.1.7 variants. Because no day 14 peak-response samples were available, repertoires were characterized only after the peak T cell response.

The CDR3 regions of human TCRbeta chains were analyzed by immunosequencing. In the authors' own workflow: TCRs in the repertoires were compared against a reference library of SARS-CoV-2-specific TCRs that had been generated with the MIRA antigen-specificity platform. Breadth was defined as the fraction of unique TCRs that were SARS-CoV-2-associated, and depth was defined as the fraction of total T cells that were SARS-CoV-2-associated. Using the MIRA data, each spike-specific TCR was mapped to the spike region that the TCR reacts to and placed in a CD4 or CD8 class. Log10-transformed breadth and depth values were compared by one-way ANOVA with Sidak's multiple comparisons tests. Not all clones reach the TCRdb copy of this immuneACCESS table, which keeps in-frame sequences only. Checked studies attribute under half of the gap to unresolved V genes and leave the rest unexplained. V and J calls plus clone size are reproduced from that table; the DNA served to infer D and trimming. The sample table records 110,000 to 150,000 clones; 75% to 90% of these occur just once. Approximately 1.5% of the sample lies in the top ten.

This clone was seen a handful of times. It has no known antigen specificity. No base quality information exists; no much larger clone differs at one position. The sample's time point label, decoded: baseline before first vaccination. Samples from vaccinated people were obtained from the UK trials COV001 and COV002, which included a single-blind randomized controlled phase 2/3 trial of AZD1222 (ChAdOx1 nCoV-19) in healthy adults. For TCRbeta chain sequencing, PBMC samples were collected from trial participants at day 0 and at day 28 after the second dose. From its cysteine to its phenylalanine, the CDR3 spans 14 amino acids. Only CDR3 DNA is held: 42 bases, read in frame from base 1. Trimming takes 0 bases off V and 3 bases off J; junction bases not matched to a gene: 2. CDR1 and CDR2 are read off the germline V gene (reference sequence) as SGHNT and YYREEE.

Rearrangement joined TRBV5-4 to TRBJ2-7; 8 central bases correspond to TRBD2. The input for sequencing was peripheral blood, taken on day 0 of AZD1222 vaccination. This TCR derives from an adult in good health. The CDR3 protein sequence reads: CASSLAGTSYEQYF. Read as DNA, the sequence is TGTGCCAGCAGCTTGGCCGGGACTAGCTACGAGCAGTACTTC.